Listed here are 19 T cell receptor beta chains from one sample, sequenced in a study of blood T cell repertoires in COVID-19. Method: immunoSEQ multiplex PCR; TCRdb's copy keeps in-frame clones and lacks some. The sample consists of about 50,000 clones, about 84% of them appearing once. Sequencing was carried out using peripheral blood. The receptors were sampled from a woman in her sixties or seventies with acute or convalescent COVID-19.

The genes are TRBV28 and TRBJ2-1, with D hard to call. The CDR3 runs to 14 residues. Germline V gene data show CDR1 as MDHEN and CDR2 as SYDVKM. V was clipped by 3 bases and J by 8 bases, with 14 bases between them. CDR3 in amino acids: CASSFSRLGYEQFF. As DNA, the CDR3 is TGTGCCAGCAGTTTCTCCAGACTTGGCTATGAGCAGTTCTTC.

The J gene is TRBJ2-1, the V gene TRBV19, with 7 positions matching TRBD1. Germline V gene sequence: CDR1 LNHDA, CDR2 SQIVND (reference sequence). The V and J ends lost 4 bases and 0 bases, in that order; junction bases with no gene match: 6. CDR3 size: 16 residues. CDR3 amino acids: CASSNTGQLSYNEQFF. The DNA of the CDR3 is TGTGCCAGTAGTAACACGGGACAGCTCTCCTACAATGAGCAGTTCTTC.

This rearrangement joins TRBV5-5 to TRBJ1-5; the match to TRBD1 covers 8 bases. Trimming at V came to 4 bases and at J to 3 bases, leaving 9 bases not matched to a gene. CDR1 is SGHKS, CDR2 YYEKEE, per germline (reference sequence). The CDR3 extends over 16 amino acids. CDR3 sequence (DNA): TGTGCCAGCAGCACTCGGACAGGGCGCCTCAATCAGCCCCAGCATTTT. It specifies CASSTRTGRLNQPQHF.

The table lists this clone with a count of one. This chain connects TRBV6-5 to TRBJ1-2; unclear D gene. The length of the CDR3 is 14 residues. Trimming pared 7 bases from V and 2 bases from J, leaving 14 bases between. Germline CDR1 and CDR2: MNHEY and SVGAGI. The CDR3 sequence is CASTHGVINYGYTF. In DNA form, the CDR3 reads TGTGCCAGCACCCACGGGGTGATAAACTATGGCTACACCTTC.

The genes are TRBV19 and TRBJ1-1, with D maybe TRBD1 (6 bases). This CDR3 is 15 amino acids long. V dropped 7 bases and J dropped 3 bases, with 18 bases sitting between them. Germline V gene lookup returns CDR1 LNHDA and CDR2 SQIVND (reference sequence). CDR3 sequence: CASKPRGEKYTEAFF. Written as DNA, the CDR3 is TGTGCCAGTAAGCCCAGGGGCGAAAAATACACTGAAGCTTTCTTT.

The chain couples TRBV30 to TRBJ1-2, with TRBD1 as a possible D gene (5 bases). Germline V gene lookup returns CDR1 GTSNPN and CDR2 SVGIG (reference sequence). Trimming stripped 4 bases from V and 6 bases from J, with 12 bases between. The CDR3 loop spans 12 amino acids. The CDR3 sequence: CAWTWTRDGYTF. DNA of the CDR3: TGTGCCTGGACCTGGACAAGAGATGGCTACACCTTC.

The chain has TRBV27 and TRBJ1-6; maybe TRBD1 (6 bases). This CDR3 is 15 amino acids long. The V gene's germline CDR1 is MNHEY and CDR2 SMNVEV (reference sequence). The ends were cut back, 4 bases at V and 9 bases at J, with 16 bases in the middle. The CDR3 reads CASSYQGIRASPLHF. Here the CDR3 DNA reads TGTGCCAGCAGTTATCAGGGGATTAGGGCTTCACCCCTCCACTTT.

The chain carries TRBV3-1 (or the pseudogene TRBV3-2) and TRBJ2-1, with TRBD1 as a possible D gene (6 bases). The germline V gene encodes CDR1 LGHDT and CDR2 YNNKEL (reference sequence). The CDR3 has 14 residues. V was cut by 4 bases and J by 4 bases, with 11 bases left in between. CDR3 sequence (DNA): TGTGCCAGCAGCCGTAACAGGGAATACAATGAGCAGTTCTTC. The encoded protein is CASSRNREYNEQFF.

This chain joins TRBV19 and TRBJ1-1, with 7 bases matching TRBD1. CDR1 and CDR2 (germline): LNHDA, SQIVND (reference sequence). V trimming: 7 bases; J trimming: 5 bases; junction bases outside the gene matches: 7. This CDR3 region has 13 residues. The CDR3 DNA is TGTGCCAGTACCAAAGCCAGGGGGACTGAAGCTTTCTTT. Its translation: CASTKARGTEAFF.

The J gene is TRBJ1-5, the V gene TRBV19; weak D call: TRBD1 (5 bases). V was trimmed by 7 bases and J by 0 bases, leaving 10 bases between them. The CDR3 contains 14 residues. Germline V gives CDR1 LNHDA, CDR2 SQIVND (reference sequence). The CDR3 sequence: CASNRGNSNQPQHF. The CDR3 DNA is TGTGCCAGTAACCGGGGGAATAGCAATCAGCCCCAGCATTTT.

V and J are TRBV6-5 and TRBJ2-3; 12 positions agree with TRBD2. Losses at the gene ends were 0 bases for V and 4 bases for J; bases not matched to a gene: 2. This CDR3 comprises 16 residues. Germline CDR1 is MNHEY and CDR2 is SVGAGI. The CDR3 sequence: CASSYSLAGGPDTQYF. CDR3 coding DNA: TGTGCCAGCAGTTACTCCCTAGCGGGAGGGCCAGATACGCAGTATTTT.

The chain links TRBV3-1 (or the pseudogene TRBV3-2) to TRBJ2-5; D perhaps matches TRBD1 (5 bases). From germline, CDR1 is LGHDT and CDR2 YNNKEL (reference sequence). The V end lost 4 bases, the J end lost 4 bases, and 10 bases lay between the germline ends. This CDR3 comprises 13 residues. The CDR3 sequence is CASSPRGAETQYF. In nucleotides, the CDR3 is TGTGCCAGCAGCCCCCGTGGGGCAGAGACCCAGTACTTC.

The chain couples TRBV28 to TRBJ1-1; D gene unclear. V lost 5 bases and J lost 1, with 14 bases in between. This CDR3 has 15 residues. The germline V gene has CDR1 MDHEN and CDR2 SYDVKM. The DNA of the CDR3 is TGTGCCAGCAGTCCCCCCGGCGGGCAGAACACTGAAGCTTTCTTT. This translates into CASSPPGGQNTEAFF.

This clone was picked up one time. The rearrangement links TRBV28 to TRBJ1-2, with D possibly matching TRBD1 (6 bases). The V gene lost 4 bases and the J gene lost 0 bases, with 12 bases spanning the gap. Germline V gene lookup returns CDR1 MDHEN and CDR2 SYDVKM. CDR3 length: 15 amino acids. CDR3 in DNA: TGTGCCAGCAGTTCCGGACAGCCAGCTAACTATGGCTACACCTTC. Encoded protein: CASSSGQPANYGYTF.

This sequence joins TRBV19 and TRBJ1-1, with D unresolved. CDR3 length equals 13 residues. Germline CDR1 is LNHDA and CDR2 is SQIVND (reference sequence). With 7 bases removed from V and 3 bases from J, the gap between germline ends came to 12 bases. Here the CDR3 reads CASNRDRDTEAFF. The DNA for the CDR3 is TGTGCCAGTAACCGCGATCGGGACACTGAAGCTTTCTTT.

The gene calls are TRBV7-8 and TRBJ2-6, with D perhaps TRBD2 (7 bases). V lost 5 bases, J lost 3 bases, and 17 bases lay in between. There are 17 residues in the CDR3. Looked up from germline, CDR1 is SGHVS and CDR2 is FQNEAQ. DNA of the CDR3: TGTGCCAGCAGCCCAAGGGGGGGCCCTTTTGGGGCCAACGTCCTGACTTTC. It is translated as CASSPRGGPFGANVLTF. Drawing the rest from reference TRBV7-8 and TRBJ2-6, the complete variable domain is GAGVSQSPRYKVAKRGQDVALRCDPISGHVSLFWYQQALGQGPEFLTYFQNEAQLDKSGLPSDRFFAERPEGSVSTLKIQRTQQEDSAVYLCASSPRGGPFGANVLTFGAGSRLTVL.

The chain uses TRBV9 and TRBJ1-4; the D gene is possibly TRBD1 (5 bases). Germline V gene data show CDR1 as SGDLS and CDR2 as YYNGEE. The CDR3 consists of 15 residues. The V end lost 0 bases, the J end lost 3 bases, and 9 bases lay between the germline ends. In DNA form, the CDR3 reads TGTGCCAGCAGCGTAGAGGGGAAAGCTAATGAAAAACTGTTTTTT. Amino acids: CASSVEGKANEKLFF.

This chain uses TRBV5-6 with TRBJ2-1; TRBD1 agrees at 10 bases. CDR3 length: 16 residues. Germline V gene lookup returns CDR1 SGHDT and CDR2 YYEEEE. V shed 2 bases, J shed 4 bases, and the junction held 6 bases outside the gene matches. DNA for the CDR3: TGTGCCAGCAGCTTTCGGACAGGGGGGCAGTACAATGAGCAGTTCTTC. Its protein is CASSFRTGGQYNEQFF.

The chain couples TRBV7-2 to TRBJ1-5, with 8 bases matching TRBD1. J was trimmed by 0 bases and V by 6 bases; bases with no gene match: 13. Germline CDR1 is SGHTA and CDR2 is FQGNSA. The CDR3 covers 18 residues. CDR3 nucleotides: TGTGCCAGCAGTTTTTCGGGACAGGCCGGGTATAGCAATCAGCCCCAGCATTTT. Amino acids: CASSFSGQAGYSNQPQHF.